This T cell receptor beta chain was observed in a study of identifying expanded T cells in peripheral blood. Clones were sequenced by immunoSEQ multiplex PCR, and TCRdb holds only the in-frame ones, with some missing. The sample yields about 90,000 clones, approximately 86% seen once. Study observations and caveats: Across healthy donors, higher total template counts meant significantly greater approximately two-week count variance. Over approximately two and four weeks, about 15 and 19 clones changed, versus 1.2 between replicates.

Germline V gene lookup returns CDR1 MGHRA and CDR2 YSYEKL. The CDR3 is made up of 16 amino acids. V was pared by 3 bases and J by 6 bases, with 10 bases of the junction left unmatched. No infections or other immune events were documented during collection. About this clone: Its specificity is unknown.

This receptor was identified in a person aged 18 to 75 in good health. The sample was blood. The rearrangement joins TRBV4-1 to TRBJ2-2; TRBD1 aligns across 7 bases. CDR3 DNA sequence: TGCGCCAGCAGCCAGCGAGGGGGCGTAGGACCCGGGGAGCTGTTTTTT. It encodes CASSQRGGVGPGELFF.